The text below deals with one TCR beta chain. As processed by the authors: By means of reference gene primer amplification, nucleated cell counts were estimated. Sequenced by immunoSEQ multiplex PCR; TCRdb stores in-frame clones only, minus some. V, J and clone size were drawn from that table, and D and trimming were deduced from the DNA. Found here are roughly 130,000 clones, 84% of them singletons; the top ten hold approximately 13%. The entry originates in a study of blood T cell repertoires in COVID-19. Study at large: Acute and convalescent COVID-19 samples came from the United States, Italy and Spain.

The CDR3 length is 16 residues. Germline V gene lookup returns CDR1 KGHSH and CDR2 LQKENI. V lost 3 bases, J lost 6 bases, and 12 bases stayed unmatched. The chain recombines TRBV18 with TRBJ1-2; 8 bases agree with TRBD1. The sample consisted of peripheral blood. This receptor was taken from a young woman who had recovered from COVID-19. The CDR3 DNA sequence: TGTGCCAGCTCACCCGGACAGGGTATTGTAAGCCATGGCTACACCTTC. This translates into CASSPGQGIVSHGYTF.